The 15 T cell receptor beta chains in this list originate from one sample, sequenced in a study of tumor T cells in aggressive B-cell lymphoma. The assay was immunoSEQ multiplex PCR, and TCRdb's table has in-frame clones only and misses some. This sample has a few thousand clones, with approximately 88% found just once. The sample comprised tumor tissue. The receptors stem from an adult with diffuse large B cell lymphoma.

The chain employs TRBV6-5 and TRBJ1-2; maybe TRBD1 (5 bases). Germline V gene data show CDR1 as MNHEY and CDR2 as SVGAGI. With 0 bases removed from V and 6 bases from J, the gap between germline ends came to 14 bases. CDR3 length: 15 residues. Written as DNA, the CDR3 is TGTGCCAGCAGTTACTCGATAGCCCAGGGCCATGGCTACACCTTC. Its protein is CASSYSIAQGHGYTF.

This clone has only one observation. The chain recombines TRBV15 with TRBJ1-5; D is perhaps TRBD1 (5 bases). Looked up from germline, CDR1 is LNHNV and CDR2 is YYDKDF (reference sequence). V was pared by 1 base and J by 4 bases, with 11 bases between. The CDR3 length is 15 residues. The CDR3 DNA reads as TGTGCCACCAGCAGAGGGAGGGGTGGGAATCAGCCCCAGCATTTT. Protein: CATSRGRGGNQPQHF.

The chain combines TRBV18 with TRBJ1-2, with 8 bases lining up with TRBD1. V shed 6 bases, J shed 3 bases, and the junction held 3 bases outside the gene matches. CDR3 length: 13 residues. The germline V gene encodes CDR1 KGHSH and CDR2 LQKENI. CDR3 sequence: CASSPDRDYGYTF. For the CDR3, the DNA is TGTGCCAGCTCCCCGGACAGGGACTATGGCTACACCTTC.

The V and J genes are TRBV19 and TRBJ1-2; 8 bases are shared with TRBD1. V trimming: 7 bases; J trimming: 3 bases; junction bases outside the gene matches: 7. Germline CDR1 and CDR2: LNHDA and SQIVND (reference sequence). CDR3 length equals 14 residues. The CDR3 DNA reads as TGTGCCAGTACCCGACAGGGGACCTACTATGGCTACACCTTC. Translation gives CASTRQGTYYGYTF.

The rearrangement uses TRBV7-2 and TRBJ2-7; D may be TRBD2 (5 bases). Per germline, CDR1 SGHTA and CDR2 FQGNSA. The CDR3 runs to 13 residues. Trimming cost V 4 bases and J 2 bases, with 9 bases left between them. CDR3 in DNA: TGTGCCAGCAGCTCAGACTATCCCTACGAGCAGTACTTC. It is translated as CASSSDYPYEQYF.

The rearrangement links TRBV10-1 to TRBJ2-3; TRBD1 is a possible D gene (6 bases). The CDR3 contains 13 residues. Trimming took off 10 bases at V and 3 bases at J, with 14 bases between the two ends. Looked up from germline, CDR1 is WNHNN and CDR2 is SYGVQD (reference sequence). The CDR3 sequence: CATWTDTTDTQYF. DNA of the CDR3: TGCGCCACTTGGACAGATACGACAGATACGCAGTATTTT.

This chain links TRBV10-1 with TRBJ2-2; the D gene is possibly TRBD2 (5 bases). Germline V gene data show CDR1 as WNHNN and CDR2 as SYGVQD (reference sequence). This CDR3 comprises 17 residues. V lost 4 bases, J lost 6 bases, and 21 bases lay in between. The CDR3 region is CASSAQIGLTGPGELFF. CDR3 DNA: TGCGCCAGCAGTGCCCAAATCGGACTCACTGGCCCCGGGGAGCTGTTTTTT.

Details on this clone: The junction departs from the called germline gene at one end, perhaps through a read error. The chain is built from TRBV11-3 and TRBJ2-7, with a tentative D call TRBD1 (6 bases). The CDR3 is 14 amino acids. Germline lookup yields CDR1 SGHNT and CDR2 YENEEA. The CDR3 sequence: CVSAPGQGSYEQYF. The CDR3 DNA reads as TGTGTCAGCGCCCCCGGCCAGGGGTCTTACGAGCAGTACTTC.

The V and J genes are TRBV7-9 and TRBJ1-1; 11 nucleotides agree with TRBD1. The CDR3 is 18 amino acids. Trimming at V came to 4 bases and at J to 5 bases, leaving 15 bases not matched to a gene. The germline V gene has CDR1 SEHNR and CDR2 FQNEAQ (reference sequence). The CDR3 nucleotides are TGTGCCAGCAGCTCCCCAACATCACCGGGGACAGGGGGGACTGAAGCTTTCTTT. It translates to CASSSPTSPGTGGTEAFF. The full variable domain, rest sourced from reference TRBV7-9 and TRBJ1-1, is DTGVSQNPRHKITKRGQNVTFRCDPISEHNRLYWYRQTLGQGPEFLTYFQNEAQLEKSRLLSDRFSAERPKGSFSTLEIQRTEQGDSAMYLCASSSPTSPGTGGTEAFFGQGTRLTVV.

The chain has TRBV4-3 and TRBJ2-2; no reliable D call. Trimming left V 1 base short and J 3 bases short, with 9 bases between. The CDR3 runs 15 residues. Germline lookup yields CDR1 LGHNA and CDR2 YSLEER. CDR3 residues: CASSQGWAYTGELFF. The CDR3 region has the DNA TGCGCCAGCAGCCAAGGTTGGGCTTACACCGGGGAGCTGTTTTTT.

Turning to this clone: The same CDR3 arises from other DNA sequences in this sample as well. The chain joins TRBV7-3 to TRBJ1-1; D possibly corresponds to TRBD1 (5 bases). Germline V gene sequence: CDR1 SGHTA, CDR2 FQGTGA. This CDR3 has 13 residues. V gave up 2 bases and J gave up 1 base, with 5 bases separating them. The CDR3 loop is CASSLGANTEAFF. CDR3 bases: TGTGCCAGCAGCTTAGGGGCGAACACTGAAGCTTTCTTT.

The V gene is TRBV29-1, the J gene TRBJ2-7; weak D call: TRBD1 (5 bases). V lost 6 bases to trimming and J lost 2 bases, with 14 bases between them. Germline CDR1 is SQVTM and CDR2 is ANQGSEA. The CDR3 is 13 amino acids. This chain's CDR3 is CSVLGADTYEQYF. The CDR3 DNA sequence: TGCAGCGTCTTAGGGGCAGACACCTACGAGCAGTACTTC.

The CDR3 region is CASSLARWAGEDEQFF. The CDR3 bases are TGCGCCAGCAGCTTGGCCAGGTGGGCCGGGGAGGATGAGCAGTTCTTC. The rearrangement uses TRBV5-1 and TRBJ2-1; D is perhaps TRBD2 (6 bases). Germline V gene sequence: CDR1 SGHRS, CDR2 YFSETQ. Trimming pared 0 bases from V and 8 bases from J, leaving 18 bases between. The CDR3 runs 16 residues.

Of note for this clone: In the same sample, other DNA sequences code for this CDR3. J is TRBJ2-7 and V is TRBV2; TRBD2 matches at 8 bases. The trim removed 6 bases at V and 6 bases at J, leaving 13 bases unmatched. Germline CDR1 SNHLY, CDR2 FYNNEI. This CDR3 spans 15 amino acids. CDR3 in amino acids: CASREPGLAGSEQYF. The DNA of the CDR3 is TGTGCCAGCAGGGAGCCGGGGCTAGCGGGTAGCGAGCAGTACTTC. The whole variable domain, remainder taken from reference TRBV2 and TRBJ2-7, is EPEVTQTPSHQVTQMGQEVILRCVPISNHLYFYWYRQILGQKVEFLVSFYNNEISEKSEIFDDQFSVERPDGSNFTLKIRSTKLEDSAMYFCASREPGLAGSEQYFGPGTRLTVT.

CDR3 protein: CASSSRNEQYF. Written as DNA, the CDR3 is TGCGCCAGCAGCTCGAGAAACGAGCAGTACTTC. The rearrangement uses TRBV5-1 and TRBJ2-7, with no clear D. Trimming removed 3 bases from V and 5 bases from J, with 6 bases in between. This CDR3 contains 11 residues. CDR1 and CDR2 from the germline V gene are SGHRS and YFSETQ.